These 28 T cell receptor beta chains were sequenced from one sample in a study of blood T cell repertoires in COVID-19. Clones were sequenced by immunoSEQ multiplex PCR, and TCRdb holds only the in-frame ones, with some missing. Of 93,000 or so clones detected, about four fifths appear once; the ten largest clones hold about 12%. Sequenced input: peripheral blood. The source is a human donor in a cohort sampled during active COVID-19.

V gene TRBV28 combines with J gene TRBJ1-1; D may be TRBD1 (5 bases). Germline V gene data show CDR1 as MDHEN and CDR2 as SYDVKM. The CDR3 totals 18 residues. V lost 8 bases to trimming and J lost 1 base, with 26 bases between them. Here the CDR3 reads CASPPFTLRDFGNTEAFF. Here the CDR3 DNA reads TGTGCCAGCCCGCCCTTTACCCTCCGGGACTTCGGGAACACTGAAGCTTTCTTT.

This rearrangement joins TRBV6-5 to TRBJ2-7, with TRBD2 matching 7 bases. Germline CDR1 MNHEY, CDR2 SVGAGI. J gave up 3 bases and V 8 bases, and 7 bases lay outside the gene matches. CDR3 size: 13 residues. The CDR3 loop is CASLLRGNYEQYF. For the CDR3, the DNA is TGTGCCAGCCTATTGCGGGGGAACTACGAGCAGTACTTC.

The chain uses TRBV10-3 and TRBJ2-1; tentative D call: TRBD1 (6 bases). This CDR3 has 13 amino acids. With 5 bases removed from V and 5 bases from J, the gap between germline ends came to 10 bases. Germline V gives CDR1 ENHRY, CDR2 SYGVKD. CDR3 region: CAISWDTHNEQFF. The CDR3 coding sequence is TGTGCCATCAGTTGGGACACCCACAATGAGCAGTTCTTC.

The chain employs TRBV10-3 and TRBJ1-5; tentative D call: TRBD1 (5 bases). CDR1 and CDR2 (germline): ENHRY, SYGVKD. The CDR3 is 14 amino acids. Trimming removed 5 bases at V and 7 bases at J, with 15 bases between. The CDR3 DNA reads TGTGCCATCAGTCGACAGTCGGAAGGACAGCCCCAGCATTTT. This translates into CAISRQSEGQPQHF.

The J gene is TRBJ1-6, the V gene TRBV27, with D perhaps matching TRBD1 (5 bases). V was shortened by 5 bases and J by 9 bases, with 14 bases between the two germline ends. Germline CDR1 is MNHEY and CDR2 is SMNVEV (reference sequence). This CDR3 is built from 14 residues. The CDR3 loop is CASSLSGLGSPLHF. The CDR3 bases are TGTGCCAGCAGTCTGTCAGGGTTAGGTTCACCCCTCCACTTT.

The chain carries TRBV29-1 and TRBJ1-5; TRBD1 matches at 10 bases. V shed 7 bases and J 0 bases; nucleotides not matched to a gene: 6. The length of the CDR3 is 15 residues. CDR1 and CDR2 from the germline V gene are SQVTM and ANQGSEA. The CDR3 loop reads CSAAGTGDSNQPQHF. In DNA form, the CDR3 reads TGCAGCGCCGCGGGGACAGGGGATAGCAATCAGCCCCAGCATTTT.

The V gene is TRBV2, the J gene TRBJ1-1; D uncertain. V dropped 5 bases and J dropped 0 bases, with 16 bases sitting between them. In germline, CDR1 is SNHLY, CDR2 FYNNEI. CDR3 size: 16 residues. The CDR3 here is CASSITGIGMNTEAFF. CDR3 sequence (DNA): TGTGCCAGCAGTATCACCGGGATAGGCATGAACACTGAAGCTTTCTTT.

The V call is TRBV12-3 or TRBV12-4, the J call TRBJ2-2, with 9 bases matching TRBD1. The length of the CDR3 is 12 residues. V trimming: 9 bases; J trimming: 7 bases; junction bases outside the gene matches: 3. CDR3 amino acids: CASRTGVGELFF. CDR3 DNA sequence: TGTGCCAGTCGGACAGGGGTCGGGGAGCTGTTTTTT.

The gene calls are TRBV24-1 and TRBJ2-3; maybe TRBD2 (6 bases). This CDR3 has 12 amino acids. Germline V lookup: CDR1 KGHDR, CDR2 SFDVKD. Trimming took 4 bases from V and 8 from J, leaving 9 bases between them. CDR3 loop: CATSDGGLTQYF. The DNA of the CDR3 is TGTGCCACCAGTGACGGGGGTCTTACGCAGTATTTT.

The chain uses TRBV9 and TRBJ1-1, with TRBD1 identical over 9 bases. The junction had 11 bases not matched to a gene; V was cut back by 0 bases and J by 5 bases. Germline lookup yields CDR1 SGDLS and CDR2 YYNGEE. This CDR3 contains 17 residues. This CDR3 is CASSVAGPGQGRTEAFF. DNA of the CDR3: TGTGCCAGCAGCGTAGCTGGTCCGGGACAGGGTCGGACTGAAGCTTTCTTT.

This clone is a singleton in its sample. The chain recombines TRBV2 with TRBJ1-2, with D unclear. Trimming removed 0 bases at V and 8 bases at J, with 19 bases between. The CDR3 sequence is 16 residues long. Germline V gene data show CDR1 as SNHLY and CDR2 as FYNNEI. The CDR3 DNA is TGTGCCAGCAGTGAAGCAAGGCCCCGCGGAGGGTTCGGCTACACCTTC. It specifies CASSEARPRGGFGYTF.

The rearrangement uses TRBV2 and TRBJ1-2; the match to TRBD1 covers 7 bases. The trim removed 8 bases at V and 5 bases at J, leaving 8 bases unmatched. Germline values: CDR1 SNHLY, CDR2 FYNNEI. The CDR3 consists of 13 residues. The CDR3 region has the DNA TGTGCCAGCGGACCGGGACAGAAGTATGGCTACACCTTC. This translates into CASGPGQKYGYTF.

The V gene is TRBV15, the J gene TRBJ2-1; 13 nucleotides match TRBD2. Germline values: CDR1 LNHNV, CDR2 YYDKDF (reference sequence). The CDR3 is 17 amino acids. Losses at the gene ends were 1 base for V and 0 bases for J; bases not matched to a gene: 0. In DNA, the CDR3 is TGTGCCACCAGCAGAGGGACTAGCGGGGGCTCCTACAATGAGCAGTTCTTC. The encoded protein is CATSRGTSGGSYNEQFF.

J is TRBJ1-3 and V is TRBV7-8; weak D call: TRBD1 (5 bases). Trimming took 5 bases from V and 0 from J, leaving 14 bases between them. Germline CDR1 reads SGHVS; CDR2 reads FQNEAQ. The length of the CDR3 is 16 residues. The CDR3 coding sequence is TGTGCCAGCAGCCTGGGGGGGATGCTCTCTGGAAACACCATATATTTT. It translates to CASSLGGMLSGNTIYF.

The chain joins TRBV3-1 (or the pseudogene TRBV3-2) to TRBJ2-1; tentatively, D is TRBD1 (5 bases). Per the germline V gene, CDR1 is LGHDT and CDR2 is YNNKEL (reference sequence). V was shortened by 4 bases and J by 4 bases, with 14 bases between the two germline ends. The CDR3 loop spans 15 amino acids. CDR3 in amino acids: CASSPGQNYYNEQFF. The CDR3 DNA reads TGTGCCAGCAGCCCAGGGCAGAATTATTACAATGAGCAGTTCTTC.

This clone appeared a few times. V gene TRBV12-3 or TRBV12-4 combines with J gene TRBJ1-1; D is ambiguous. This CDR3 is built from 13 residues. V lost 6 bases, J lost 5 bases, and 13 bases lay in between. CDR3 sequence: CASRSPGETEAFF. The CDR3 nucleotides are TGTGCCAGCAGAAGCCCCGGGGAGACTGAAGCTTTCTTT.

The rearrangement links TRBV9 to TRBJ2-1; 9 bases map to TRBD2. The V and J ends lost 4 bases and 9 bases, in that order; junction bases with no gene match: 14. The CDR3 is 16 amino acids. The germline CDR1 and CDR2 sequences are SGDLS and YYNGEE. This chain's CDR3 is CASSPPGGGALGEQFF. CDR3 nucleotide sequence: TGTGCCAGCAGCCCCCCCGGCGGGGGGGCCCTGGGTGAGCAGTTCTTC. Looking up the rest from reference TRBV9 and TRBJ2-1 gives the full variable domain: DSGVTQTPKHLITATGQRVTLRCSPRSGDLSVYWYQQSLDQGLQFLIQYYNGEERAKGNILERFSAQQFPDLHSELNLSSLELGDSALYFCASSPPGGGALGEQFFGPGTRLTVL.

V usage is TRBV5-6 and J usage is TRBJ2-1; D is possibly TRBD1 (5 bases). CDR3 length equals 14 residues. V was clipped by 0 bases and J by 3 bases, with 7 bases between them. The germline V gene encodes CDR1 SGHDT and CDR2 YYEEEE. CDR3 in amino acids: CASSLATGYNEQFF. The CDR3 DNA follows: TGTGCCAGCAGCTTGGCTACAGGCTACAATGAGCAGTTCTTC.

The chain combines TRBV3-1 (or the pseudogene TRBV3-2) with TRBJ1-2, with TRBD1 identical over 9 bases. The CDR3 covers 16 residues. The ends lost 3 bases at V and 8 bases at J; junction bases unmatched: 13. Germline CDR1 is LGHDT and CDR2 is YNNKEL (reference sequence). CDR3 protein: CASSHSSPGTGNGYTF. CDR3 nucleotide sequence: TGTGCCAGCAGCCACTCGTCCCCCGGGACAGGGAACGGCTACACCTTC.

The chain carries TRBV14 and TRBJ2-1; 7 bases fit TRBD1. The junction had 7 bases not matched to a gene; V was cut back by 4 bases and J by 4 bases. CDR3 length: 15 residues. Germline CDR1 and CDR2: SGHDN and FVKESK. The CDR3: CASSPNRGWYNEQFF. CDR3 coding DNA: TGTGCCAGCAGCCCAAACAGGGGCTGGTACAATGAGCAGTTCTTC.

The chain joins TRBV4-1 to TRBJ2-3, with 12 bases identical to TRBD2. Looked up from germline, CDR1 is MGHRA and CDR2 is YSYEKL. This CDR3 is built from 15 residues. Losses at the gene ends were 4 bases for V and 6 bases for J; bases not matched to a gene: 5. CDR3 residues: CASSLASGGDDTQYF. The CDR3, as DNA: TGCGCCAGCAGCCTCGCTAGCGGGGGGGACGATACGCAGTATTTT.

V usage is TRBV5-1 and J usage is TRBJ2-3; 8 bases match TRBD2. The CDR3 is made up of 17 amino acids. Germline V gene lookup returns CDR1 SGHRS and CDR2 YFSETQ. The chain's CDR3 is CATLGRGATNSTDTQYF. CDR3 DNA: TGCGCTACTCTGGGGCGGGGGGCAACTAATAGCACAGATACGCAGTATTTT.

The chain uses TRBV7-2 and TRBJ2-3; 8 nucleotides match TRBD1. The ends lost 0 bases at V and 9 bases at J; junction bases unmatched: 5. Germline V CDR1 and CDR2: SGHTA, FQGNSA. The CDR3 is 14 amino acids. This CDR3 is CASSLAAGGGTQYF. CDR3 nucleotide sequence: TGTGCCAGCAGCTTAGCGGCAGGGGGCGGAACGCAGTATTTT.

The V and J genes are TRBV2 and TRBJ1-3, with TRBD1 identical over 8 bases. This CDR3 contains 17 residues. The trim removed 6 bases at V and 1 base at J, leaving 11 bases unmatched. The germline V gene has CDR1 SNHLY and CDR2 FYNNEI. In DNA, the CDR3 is TGTGCCAGCAGCTCCCGGCCAGGGGGCCTATCTGGAAACACCATATATTTT. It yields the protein CASSSRPGGLSGNTIYF. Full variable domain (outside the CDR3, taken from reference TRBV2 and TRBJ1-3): EPEVTQTPSHQVTQMGQEVILRCVPISNHLYFYWYRQILGQKVEFLVSFYNNEISEKSEIFDDQFSVERPDGSNFTLKIRSTKLEDSAMYFCASSSRPGGLSGNTIYFGEGSWLTVV.

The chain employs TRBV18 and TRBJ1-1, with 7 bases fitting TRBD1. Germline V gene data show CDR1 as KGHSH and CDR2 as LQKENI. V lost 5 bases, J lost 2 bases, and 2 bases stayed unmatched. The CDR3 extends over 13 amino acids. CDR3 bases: TGTGCCAGCTCAAGGGACAGAAACACTGAAGCTTTCTTT. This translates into CASSRDRNTEAFF.

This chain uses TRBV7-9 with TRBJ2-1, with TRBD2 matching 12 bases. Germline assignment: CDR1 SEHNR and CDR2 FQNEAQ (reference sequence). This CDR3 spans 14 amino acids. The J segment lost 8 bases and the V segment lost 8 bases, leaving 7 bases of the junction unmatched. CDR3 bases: TGTGCCAGCGCCACTAGCGGGGGGTGGTATGAGCAGTTCTTC. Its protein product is CASATSGGWYEQFF.

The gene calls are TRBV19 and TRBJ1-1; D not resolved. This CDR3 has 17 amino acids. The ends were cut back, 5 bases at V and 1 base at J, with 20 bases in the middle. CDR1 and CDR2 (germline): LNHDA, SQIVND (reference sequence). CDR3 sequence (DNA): TGTGCCAGTAGTGCCCCCCCTCCCCGACGGGGGAACACTGAAGCTTTCTTT. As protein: CASSAPPPRRGNTEAFF.

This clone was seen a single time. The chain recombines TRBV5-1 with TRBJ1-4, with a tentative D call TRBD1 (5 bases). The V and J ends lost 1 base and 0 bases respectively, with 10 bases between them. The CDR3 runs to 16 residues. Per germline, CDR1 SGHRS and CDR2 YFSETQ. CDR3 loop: CASSLQGTATNEKLFF. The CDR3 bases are TGCGCCAGCAGCTTGCAGGGAACCGCAACTAATGAAAAACTGTTTTTT.